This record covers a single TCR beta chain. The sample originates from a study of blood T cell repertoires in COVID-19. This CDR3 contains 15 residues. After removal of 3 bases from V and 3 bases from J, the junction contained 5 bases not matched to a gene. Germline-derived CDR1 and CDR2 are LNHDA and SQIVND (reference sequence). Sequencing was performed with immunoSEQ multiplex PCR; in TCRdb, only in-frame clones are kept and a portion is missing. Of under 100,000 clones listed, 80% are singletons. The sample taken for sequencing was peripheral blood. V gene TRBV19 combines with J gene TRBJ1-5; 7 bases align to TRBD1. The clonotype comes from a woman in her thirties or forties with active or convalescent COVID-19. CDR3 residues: CASSMKDRFNQPQHF. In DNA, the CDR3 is TGTGCCAGTAGTATGAAGGACAGGTTCAATCAGCCCCAGCATTTT.